This TCR beta chain was captured in a study of blood T cell repertoires in COVID-19. Study context: COVID-19 samples from acute and convalescent phases originated in the United States, Italy and Spain. The analysed material was cDNA or gDNA that came from T cells, B-cell-depleted T cells, or PBMCs.

This clone was found a few times. In the original workflow: It was from reference gene primer amplification that nucleated cell counts were estimated. Libraries were prepared by immunoSEQ multiplex PCR; TCRdb keeps only in-frame clonotypes and omits some of them. D and trimming were read from the DNA, whereas the V and J calls and clone size are those reported in that table. The profile shows under 250,000 clones, roughly 88% of them singletons. The ends lost 8 bases at V and 4 bases at J; junction bases unmatched: 6. This CDR3 contains 13 residues. Germline CDR1 is MNHEY and CDR2 is SVGAGI. Followed longitudinally, the Seattle patients had been enrolled during active infection.

This receptor was obtained from a man aged 45-65 years with COVID-19, enrolled during active disease. The sequencing input was peripheral blood. The chain has TRBV6-5 and TRBJ2-5, with 8 bases that match TRBD1. The CDR3 coding sequence is TGTGCCAGCGGTCGAGACAGGGGAGAGACCCAGTACTTC. Its protein product is CASGRDRGETQYF.